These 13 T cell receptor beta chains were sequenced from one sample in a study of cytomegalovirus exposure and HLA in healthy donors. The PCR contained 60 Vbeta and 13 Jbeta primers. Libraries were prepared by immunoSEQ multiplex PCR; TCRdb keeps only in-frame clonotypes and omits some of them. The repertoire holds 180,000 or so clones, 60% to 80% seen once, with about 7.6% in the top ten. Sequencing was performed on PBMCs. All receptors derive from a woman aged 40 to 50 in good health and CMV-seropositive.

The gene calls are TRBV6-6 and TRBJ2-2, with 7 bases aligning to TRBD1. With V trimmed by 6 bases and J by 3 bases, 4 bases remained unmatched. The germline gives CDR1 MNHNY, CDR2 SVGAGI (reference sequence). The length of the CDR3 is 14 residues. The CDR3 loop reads CASRGTVDTGELFF. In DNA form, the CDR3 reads TGTGCCAGCAGGGGGACAGTGGACACCGGGGAGCTGTTTTTT.

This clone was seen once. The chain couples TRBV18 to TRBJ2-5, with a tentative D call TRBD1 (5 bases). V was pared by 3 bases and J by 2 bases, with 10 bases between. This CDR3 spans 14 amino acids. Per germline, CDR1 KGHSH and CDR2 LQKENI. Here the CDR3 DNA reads TGTGCCAGCTCACCTCTCCCAGGGCAAGAGACCCAGTACTTC. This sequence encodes CASSPLPGQETQYF.

The CDR3 spells CASSEGQSSNQPQHF. CDR3 in DNA: TGTGCCAGCAGTGAAGGACAGAGTAGCAATCAGCCCCAGCATTTT. The chain recombines TRBV2 with TRBJ1-5; possibly TRBD1 for D (5 bases). V was pared by 1 base and J by 0 bases, with 7 bases between. The germline CDR1 and CDR2 sequences are SNHLY and FYNNEI. The length of the CDR3 is 15 residues.

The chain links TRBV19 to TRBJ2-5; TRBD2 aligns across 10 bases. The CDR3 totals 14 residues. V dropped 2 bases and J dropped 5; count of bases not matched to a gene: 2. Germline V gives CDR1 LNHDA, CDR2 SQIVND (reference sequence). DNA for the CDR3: TGTGCCAGTAGTATACTAGCGGGAGAGGAGACCCAGTACTTC. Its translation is CASSILAGEETQYF.

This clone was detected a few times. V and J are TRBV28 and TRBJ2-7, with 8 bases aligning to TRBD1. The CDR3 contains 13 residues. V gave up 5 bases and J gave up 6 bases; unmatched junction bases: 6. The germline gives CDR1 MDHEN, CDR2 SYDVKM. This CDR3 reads CASSQRTGLEQYF. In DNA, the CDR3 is TGTGCCAGCAGTCAGAGGACAGGGCTCGAGCAGTACTTC.

For the CDR3, the DNA is TGTGCCAGCAGCTTAAGTCCGAGTAGCACAGATACGCAGTATTTT. Translated, it gives CASSLSPSSTDTQYF. This chain joins TRBV7-3 and TRBJ2-3; D gene unclear. V shed 1 base and J shed 0 bases, with 8 bases lying between them. From germline, CDR1 is SGHTA and CDR2 FQGTGA. This CDR3 has 15 amino acids.

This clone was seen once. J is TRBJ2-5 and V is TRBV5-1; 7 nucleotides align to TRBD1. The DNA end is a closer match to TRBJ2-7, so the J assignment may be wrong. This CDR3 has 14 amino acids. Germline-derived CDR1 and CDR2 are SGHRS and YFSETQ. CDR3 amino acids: CASSLDRVDDEQYF. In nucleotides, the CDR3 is TGCGCCAGCAGCCTCGACAGGGTAGATGACGAGCAGTACTTC.

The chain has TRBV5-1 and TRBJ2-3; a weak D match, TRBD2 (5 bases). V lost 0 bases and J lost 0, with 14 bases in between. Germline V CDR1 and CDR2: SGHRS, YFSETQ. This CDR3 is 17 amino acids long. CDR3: CASSLGDTRLSTDTQYF. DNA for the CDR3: TGCGCCAGCAGCTTGGGAGACACTAGGCTTAGCACAGATACGCAGTATTTT. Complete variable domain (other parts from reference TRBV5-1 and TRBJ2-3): KAGVTQTPRYLIKTRGQQVTLSCSPISGHRSVSWYQQTPGQGLQFLFEYFSETQRNKGNFPGRFSGRQFSNSRSEMNVSTLELGDSALYLCASSLGDTRLSTDTQYFGPGTRLTVL.

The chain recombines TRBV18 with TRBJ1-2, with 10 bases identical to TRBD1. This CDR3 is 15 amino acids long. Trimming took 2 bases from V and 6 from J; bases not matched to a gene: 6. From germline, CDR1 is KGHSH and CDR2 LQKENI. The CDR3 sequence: CASSPSGTGVDGYTF. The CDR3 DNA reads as TGTGCCAGCTCACCATCCGGGACAGGGGTGGATGGCTACACCTTC.

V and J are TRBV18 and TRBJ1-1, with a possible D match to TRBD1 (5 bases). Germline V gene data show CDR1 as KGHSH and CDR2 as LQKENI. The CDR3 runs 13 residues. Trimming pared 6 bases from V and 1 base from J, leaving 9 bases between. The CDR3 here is CASSARENTEAFF. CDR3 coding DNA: TGTGCCAGCTCCGCCAGGGAGAACACTGAAGCTTTCTTT.

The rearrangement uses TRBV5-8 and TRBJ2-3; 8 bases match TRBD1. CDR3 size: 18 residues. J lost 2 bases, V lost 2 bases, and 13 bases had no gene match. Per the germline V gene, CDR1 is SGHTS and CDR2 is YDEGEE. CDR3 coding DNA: TGTGCCAGCAGCTTAAAGCACCGGACAGGGAAATACACAGATACGCAGTATTTT. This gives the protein CASSLKHRTGKYTDTQYF. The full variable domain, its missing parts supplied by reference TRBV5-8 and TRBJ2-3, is EAGVTQSPTHLIKTRGQQATLRCSPISGHTSVYWYQQALGLGLQFLLWYDEGEERNRGNFPPRFSGRQFPNYSSELNVNALELEDSALYLCASSLKHRTGKYTDTQYFGPGTRLTVL.

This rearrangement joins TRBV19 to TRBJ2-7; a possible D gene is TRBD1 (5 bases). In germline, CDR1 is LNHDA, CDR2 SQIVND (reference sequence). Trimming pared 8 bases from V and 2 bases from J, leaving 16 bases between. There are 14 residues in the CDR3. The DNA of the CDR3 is TGTGCCAGTGGACCTGGACAAGCCGCCTACGAGCAGTACTTC. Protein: CASGPGQAAYEQYF.

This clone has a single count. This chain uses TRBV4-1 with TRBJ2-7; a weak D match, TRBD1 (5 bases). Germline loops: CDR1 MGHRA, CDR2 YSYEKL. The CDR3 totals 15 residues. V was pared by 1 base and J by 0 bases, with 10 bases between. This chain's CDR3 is CASSQGQGPSYEQYF. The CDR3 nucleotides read TGCGCCAGCAGCCAAGGGCAGGGTCCCTCCTACGAGCAGTACTTC.